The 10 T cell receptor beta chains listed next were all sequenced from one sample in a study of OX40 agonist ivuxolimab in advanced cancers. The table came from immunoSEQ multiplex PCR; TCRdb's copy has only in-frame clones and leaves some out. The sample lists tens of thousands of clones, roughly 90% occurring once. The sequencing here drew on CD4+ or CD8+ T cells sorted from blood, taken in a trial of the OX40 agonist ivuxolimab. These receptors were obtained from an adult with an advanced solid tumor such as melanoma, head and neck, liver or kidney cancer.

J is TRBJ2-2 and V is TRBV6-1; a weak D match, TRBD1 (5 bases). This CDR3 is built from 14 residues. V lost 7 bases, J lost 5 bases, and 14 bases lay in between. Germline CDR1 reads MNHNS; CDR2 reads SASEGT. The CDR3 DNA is TGTGCCAGCAAAAGCAGGGTGGGGACCGGGGAGCTGTTTTTT. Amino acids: CASKSRVGTGELFF.

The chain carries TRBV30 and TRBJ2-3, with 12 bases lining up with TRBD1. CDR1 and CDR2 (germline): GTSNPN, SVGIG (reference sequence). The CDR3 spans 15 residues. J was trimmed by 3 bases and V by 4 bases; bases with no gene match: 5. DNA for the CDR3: TGTGCCTGGACCCGGGACAGGGGGCTGACAGATACGCAGTATTTT. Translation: CAWTRDRGLTDTQYF.

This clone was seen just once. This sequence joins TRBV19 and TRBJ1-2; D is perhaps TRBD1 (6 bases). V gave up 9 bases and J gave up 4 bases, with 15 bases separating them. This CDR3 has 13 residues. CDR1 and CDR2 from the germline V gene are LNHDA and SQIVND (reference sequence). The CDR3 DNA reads TGTGCCAGCAGCCAGACAGGCGTCTATGGCTACACCTTC. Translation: CASSQTGVYGYTF.

The CDR3 protein is CASSPLGQGVEKLFF. DNA for the CDR3: TGTGCCAGCAGCCCTTTAGGGCAGGGCGTTGAAAAACTGTTTTTT. V is TRBV7-2 and J is TRBJ1-4; D perhaps matches TRBD1 (5 bases). Deletions cut 5 bases from V and 7 bases from J, with 17 bases between. Germline V gives CDR1 SGHTA, CDR2 FQGNSA. The CDR3 runs 15 residues.

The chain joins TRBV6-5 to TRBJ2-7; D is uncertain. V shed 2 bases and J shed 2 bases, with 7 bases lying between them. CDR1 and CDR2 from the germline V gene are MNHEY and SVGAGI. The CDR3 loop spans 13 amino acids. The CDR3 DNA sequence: TGTGCCAGCAGTTACGATCCGACCTACGAGCAGTACTTC. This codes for CASSYDPTYEQYF.

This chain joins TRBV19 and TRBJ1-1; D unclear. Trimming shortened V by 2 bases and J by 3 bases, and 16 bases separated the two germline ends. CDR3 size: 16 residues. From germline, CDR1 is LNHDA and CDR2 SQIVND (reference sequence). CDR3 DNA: TGTGCCAGTAGTATATCCCCCCTTAAGGGCTACACTGAAGCTTTCTTT. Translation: CASSISPLKGYTEAFF.

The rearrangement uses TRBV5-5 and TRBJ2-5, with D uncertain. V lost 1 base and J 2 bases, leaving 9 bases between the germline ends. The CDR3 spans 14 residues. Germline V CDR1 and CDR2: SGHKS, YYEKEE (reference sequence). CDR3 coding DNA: TGTGCCAGCAGCTTGTTCCTGATACAAGAGACCCAGTACTTC. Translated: CASSLFLIQETQYF. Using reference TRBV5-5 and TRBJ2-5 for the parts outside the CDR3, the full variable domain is DAGVTQSPTHLIKTRGQQVTLRCSPISGHKSVSWYQQVLGQGPQFIFQYYEKEERGRGNFPDRFSARQFPNYSSELNVNALLLGDSALYLCASSLFLIQETQYFGPGTRLLVL.

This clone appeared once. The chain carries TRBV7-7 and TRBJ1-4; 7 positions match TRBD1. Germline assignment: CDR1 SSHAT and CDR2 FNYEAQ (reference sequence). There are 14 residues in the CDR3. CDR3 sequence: CASASGRGDEKLFF. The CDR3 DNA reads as TGTGCTAGCGCTTCTGGCAGGGGGGATGAAAAACTGTTTTTT.

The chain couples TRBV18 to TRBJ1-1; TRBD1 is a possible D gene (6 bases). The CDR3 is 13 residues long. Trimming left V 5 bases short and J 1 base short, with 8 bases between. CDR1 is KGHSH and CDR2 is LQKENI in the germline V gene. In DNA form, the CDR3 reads TGTGCCAGCTCAATACAGGGGAACACTGAAGCTTTCTTT. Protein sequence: CASSIQGNTEAFF.

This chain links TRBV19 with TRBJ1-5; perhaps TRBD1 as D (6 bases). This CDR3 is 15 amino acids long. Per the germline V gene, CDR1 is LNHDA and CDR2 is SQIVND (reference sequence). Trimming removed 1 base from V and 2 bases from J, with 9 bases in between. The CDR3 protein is CASSIVAGGNQPQHF. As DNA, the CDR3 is TGTGCCAGTAGTATAGTTGCAGGGGGCAATCAGCCCCAGCATTTT.